This TCR beta chain derives from a study of T cells in Graves' hyperthyroidism and ophthalmopathy. Ten or more counts support this clonotype. What was amplified from RNA transcripts were TCR beta CDR3 regions. The TCR CDR3 first-round RT-PCR relied on the HTBI primer set. One entry per CDR3 protein results from TCRdb running MiXCR on the multiplex PCR reads. Among roughly 750,000 distinct CDR3 sequences listed, around 17% were seen once. The clonotype comes from a man younger than 35 with Graves' hyperthyroidism. The specimen sequenced was blood.

The DNA for the CDR3 is TGTGCCACCATCGAGAGTTGCTGGGGGGGAACGAACACTGAAGCTTTCTTT. It encodes CATIESCWGGTNTEAFF. The chain uses TRBV24-1 and TRBJ1-1; weak D call: TRBD1 (5 bases). Germline CDR1 and CDR2: KGHDR and SFDVKD. The CDR3 length is 17 residues. V dropped 8 bases and J dropped 1 base, with 22 bases sitting between them.